The 24 T cell receptor beta chains given below trace back to one sample, sequenced in a study of regulatory T cells in long-lasting Graves disease (dated by TCRdb to the early 2020s). The library came from multiplex PCR. Sequenced on an Illumina HiSeq 4000. CDR3 regions were amplified by Arm-PCR with iRepertoire HTBI primers to construct TCR beta libraries. TCRdb cleaned the public reads at Q25 with fastp, built clones with MiXCR and kept in-frame beta chains. CDR3 protein duplicates are merged, each entry listing the most common genes and DNA. The sample table records some 320,000 distinct CDR3 sequences; over 15% of these occur just once. The top ten constitute about two fifths of the sample. What the time point label conveys for this sample: newly diagnosed GD, antithyroid drugs for less than 3 months. For both TCR sequencing and RNA sequencing, RNA was extracted from PBMCs using TRIzol. The sequenced sample was peripheral blood mononuclear cells (PBMCs), obtained at new diagnosis, from a patient treated with antithyroid drugs. The receptors come from a female donor with Graves disease.

At least ten counts were recorded for this clonotype. The genes are TRBV18 and TRBJ1-6; D is undetermined. This CDR3 spans 15 amino acids. Germline V CDR1 and CDR2: KGHSH, LQKENI. Trimming took off 3 bases at V and 7 bases at J, with 13 bases between the two ends. The CDR3 DNA sequence: TGTGCCAGCTCACCGGCGGACGGCATAAATTCACCCCTCCACTTT. Translated: CASSPADGINSPLHF.

On this clonotype itself: The junction and the germline gene differ at one end; a read error may be behind it. The rearrangement uses TRBV11-2 and TRBJ2-7; no reliable D call. Germline CDR1 and CDR2: SGHAT and FQNNGV. The CDR3 spans 12 residues. In nucleotides, the CDR3 is TGCGCCAGCAGCCAGAGAGGATACGAGCAGTACTTC. As protein: CASSQRGYEQYF.

This clonotype has at least ten counts. The chain employs TRBV7-3 and TRBJ1-2; D is uncertain. CDR3 length equals 13 residues. Per germline, CDR1 SGHTA and CDR2 FQGTGA. The V gene lost 5 bases and the J gene lost 11 bases, with 18 bases spanning the gap. The CDR3 protein is CASSPLSGQSYTF. The CDR3 nucleotides read TGTGCCAGCAGCCCCCTAAGCGGCCAGTCTTACACCTTC.

The chain is built from TRBV15 and TRBJ2-1, with 7 bases aligning to TRBD2. Germline loops: CDR1 LNHNV, CDR2 YYDKDF (reference sequence). The CDR3 length is 17 residues. V lost 5 bases, J lost 2 bases, and 12 bases stayed unmatched. The CDR3 loop is CATSPGRERGPYNEQFF. In nucleotides, the CDR3 is TGTGCCACCAGCCCGGGCCGGGAGCGGGGACCCTACAATGAGCAGTTCTTC.

This chain joins TRBV9 and TRBJ1-2; no clear D gene. Germline CDR1 reads SGDLS; CDR2 reads YYNGEE. Trimming left V 0 bases short and J 1 base short, with 4 bases between. The CDR3 covers 13 residues. This CDR3 reads CASSVVDNYGYTF. In nucleotides, the CDR3 is TGTGCCAGCAGCGTAGTGGATAACTATGGCTACACCTTC.

A note on this clonotype: This likely came from a read error, as a far larger clone is one base away. This rearrangement joins TRBV12-3 or TRBV12-4 to TRBJ2-1, with 8 bases identical to TRBD2. The CDR3 consists of 12 residues. V shed 8 bases and J 10 bases; nucleotides not matched to a gene: 7. The CDR3: CASLYGRGEQFF. In DNA, the CDR3 is TGTGCCAGCCTGTACGGGAGGGGCGAGCAGTTCTTC.

This rearrangement joins TRBV5-1 to TRBJ2-2, with unresolved D. The V end was cut by 4 bases, the J end by 6 bases, with 13 bases between. The CDR3 consists of 14 residues. Germline CDR1 is SGHRS and CDR2 is YFSETQ. The CDR3 sequence: CASSPDLSAGELFF. In DNA form, the CDR3 reads TGCGCCAGCAGCCCAGACTTATCGGCCGGGGAGCTGTTTTTT.

This chain links TRBV28 with TRBJ2-3; 13 positions match TRBD2. The CDR3 contains 15 residues. The V gene end was trimmed by 5 bases and the J gene end by 4 bases; junction bases not matched to a gene: 3. Per the germline V gene, CDR1 is MDHEN and CDR2 is SYDVKM. As DNA, the CDR3 is TGTGCCAGCAGTCTACTAGCGGGAGGGCCAGATACGCAGTATTTT. Translated: CASSLLAGGPDTQYF.

In its sample, this clonotype was seen a few times. This chain connects TRBV6-1 to TRBJ1-5; D remains unclear. With 10 bases removed from V and 5 bases from J, the gap between germline ends came to 15 bases. Germline CDR1 MNHNS, CDR2 SASEGT. This CDR3 has 13 amino acids. CDR3 sequence reads: CATHPLGDQPQHF. The DNA of the CDR3 is TGTGCCACCCACCCCTTAGGAGATCAGCCCCAGCATTTT.

V usage is TRBV3-1 and J usage is TRBJ2-2; 8 bases agree with TRBD1. J gave up 0 bases and V 3 bases, and 0 bases lay outside the gene matches. The CDR3 runs to 15 residues. Per the germline V gene, CDR1 is LGHDT and CDR2 is YNNKEL (reference sequence). The CDR3 loop reads CASSQGQANTGELFF. CDR3 coding DNA: TGTGCCAGCAGCCAGGGACAGGCGAACACCGGGGAGCTGTTTTTT.

This clonotype has a count of ten or more. The rearrangement links TRBV12-3 or TRBV12-4 to TRBJ2-3; 13 bases map to TRBD2. This CDR3 comprises 19 residues. J was trimmed by 2 bases and V by 0 bases; bases with no gene match: 8. CDR3 loop: CASSLALIGLAGDTDTQYF. The CDR3 DNA is TGTGCCAGCAGTTTAGCGTTAATCGGACTAGCGGGAGACACAGATACGCAGTATTTT.

V usage is TRBV30 and J usage is TRBJ2-1, with 14 bases identical to TRBD2. The CDR3 spans 15 residues. V lost 2 bases, J lost 7 bases, and 4 bases stayed unmatched. The germline V gene has CDR1 GTSNPN and CDR2 SVGIG (reference sequence). The CDR3 reads CAWSKGLAGVNEQFF. In nucleotides, the CDR3 is TGTGCCTGGAGTAAGGGACTAGCGGGAGTAAATGAGCAGTTCTTC.

With respect to this clonotype: This may be a read error, as it is one base from a much larger clone. The V and J genes are TRBV12-3 or TRBV12-4 and TRBJ2-7; 8 nucleotides agree with TRBD2. There are 15 residues in the CDR3. With V trimmed by 5 bases and J by 2 bases, 8 bases remained unmatched. CDR3 sequence (DNA): TGTGCCAGCAGTCCAGAACTAGCGGAAACCTACGAGCAGTACTTC. Translated: CASSPELAETYEQYF.

This clonotype was counted a few times. V and J are TRBV13 and TRBJ1-2, with D perhaps TRBD1 (6 bases). V lost 5 bases and J lost 2, with 9 bases in between. The germline V gene encodes CDR1 PRHDT and CDR2 FYEKMQ (reference sequence). The CDR3 runs 13 residues. In DNA, the CDR3 is TGTGCCAGCAGCGCCGGGACAAACTATGGCTACACCTTC. Amino acids: CASSAGTNYGYTF.

This rearrangement joins TRBV7-2 to TRBJ1-1; D not resolved. The CDR3 runs 16 residues. Germline V gene lookup returns CDR1 SGHTA and CDR2 FQGNSA. V was pared by 5 bases and J by 6 bases, with 22 bases between. The CDR3 loop reads CASSTRATYLGAEAFF. Here the CDR3 DNA reads TGTGCCAGCAGCACCCGGGCCACCTATCTCGGGGCTGAAGCTTTCTTT.

This clonotype has at least ten counts. The J gene is TRBJ1-1, the V gene TRBV20-1; maybe TRBD1 (5 bases). The germline V gene encodes CDR1 DFQATT and CDR2 SNEGSKA (reference sequence). The length of the CDR3 is 14 residues. V gave up 0 bases and J gave up 4 bases, with 12 bases separating them. CDR3 amino acids: CSAREGVLTTEAFF. In DNA form, the CDR3 reads TGCAGTGCTAGAGAAGGGGTCCTGACCACTGAAGCTTTCTTT.

The sample holds a few counts of this clonotype. J is TRBJ1-1 and V is TRBV7-3; D perhaps matches TRBD1 (6 bases). The V and J ends lost 2 bases and 7 bases respectively, with 11 bases between them. The CDR3 totals 13 residues. Looked up from germline, CDR1 is SGHTA and CDR2 is FQGTGA. CDR3 DNA sequence: TGTGCCAGCAGCTTATACGGACAGCTTGAAGCTTTCTTT. Its protein is CASSLYGQLEAFF.

This clonotype appeared many times. This chain joins TRBV19 and TRBJ2-7; no reliable D call. V lost 2 bases and J lost 3, with 5 bases in between. CDR1 and CDR2 (germline): LNHDA, SQIVND (reference sequence). The CDR3 sequence is 12 residues long. In nucleotides, the CDR3 is TGTGCCAGTAGTATACCGGGCTACGAGCAGTACTTC. It is translated as CASSIPGYEQYF.

Many counts were recorded for this clonotype. The rearrangement links TRBV20-1 to TRBJ2-7; D not resolved. Germline CDR1 reads DFQATT; CDR2 reads SNEGSKA (reference sequence). Between the trimmed V and J ends, which lost 5 bases and 2 bases, there was a span of 7 bases. There are 11 residues in the CDR3. The CDR3 bases are TGCAGTGCTCTTGTGGCCTACGAGCAGTACTTC. This gives the protein CSALVAYEQYF.

On this clonotype itself: This likely came from a read error, as a far larger clone is one base away. The V call is TRBV11-2, the J call TRBJ2-3; a weak D match, TRBD1 (6 bases). The DNA end lines up better with TRBJ2-7; the J call may be wrong. The CDR3 extends over 16 amino acids. Germline V CDR1 and CDR2: SGHAT, FQNNGV. The CDR3, as DNA: TGTGCCAGCAGCCACCCCAAGGTGGGACAAGCCCACGAGCAGTACTTC. Amino acid sequence: CASSHPKVGQAHEQYF.

There are many counts of this clonotype. The V and J genes are TRBV5-5 and TRBJ1-2; the D gene is possibly TRBD1 (5 bases). V dropped 0 bases and J dropped 4 bases, with 7 bases sitting between them. CDR3 length equals 13 residues. CDR1 and CDR2 from the germline V gene are SGHKS and YYEKEE (reference sequence). The CDR3 nucleotides read TGTGCCAGCAGCTTGGGACAGCTCTATGGCTACACCTTC. It codes for CASSLGQLYGYTF.

The sample holds many counts of this clonotype. DNA of the CDR3: TGTGCCTGGGACCTGGGGCAGCCTGGCCCTGGAAACACCATATATTTT. As protein: CAWDLGQPGPGNTIYF. The V and J genes are TRBV30 and TRBJ1-3; D perhaps matches TRBD1 (5 bases). The CDR3 is 16 residues long. Trimming cost V 5 bases and J 2 bases, with 19 bases left between them. The germline CDR1 and CDR2 sequences are GTSNPN and SVGIG (reference sequence). Full variable domain (outside the CDR3, taken from reference TRBV30 and TRBJ1-3): SQTIHQWPATLVQPVGSPLSLECTVEGTSNPNLYWYRQAAGRGLQLLFYSVGIGQISSEVPQNLSASRPQDRQFILSSKKLLLSDSGFYLCAWDLGQPGPGNTIYFGEGSWLTVV.

This clonotype was detected many times. The chain joins TRBV6-1 to TRBJ1-4, with 7 bases identical to TRBD1. V dropped 6 bases and J dropped 7; count of bases not matched to a gene: 8. The CDR3 totals 14 residues. Germline CDR1 MNHNS, CDR2 SASEGT. CDR3 sequence: CASRRQGEGEKLFF. For the CDR3, the DNA is TGTGCCAGCAGGAGACAGGGTGAGGGTGAAAAACTGTTTTTT.

In regard to this clonotype: This may come from a read error, since a much larger clone is one base off. V and J are TRBV27 and TRBJ1-2; D call uncertain. The ends were cut back, 7 bases at V and 6 bases at J, with 18 bases in the middle. CDR3 length equals 14 residues. From germline, CDR1 is MNHEY and CDR2 SMNVEV (reference sequence). For the CDR3, the DNA is TGTGCCAGCACCACCGAGCCCCCTATTAATGGCTACACCTTC. This gives the protein CASTTEPPINGYTF.